A selection of T cell receptor beta chains follows, all from one sample in a study of T cells in localized non-small cell lung cancer. Assay: immunoSEQ multiplex PCR; the TCRdb copy retains only in-frame clones and omits some. The profile shows approximately 83,000 clones, approximately 91% of them singletons. The starting material was PBMCs, obtained before any cancer treatment. The receptors originated from a woman between 40 and 69 years old with stage II squamous cell lung carcinoma. The CDR3 runs from the conserved cysteine through the conserved F or W. A D gene is named only where the DNA matches it firmly. The size entry is marked missing in some rows and otherwise reads once, few, many or a size class.

J	V	D	size	CDR3	DNA
TRBJ1-4	TRBV6-1	.	few	CASSVDSVEKLFF	TGTGCCAGCAGTGTGGATTCGGTTGAAAAACTGTTTTTT
TRBJ2-1	TRBV4-2	.	.	CASSQAPRGSYNEQFF	TGTGCCAGCAGCCAAGCCCCTCGGGGATCCTACAATGAGCAGTTCTTC
TRBJ1-1	TRBV19	.	.	CASREGERRAFF	TGTGCCAGTAGGGAGGGGGAAAGGAGGGCTTTCTTT
TRBJ1-1	TRBV16	.	.	CASSPSINTEAFF	TGTGCCAGCAGCCCTTCGATCAACACTGAAGCTTTCTTT
TRBJ1-4	TRBV27	.	.	CASSFRGLGEKLFF	TGTGCCAGCAGTTTCAGGGGCCTGGGCGAAAAACTGTTTTTT
TRBJ2-7	TRBV19	.	.	CASSGSGGGSYEQYF	TGTGCCAGTAGTGGCTCAGGCGGCGGATCCTACGAGCAGTACTTC
TRBJ1-5	TRBV2	.	.	CASSKAINQPQHF	TGTGCCAGCAGTAAAGCCATTAATCAGCCCCAGCATTTT
TRBJ2-3	TRBV7-8	.	.	CASSLLAGRITDTQYF	TGTGCCAGCAGCTTATTGGCGGGGCGGATAACAGATACGCAGTATTTT
TRBJ1-6	TRBV2	.	.	CASSGYREPHSPLHF	TGTGCCAGCAGTGGCTATCGGGAGCCCCATTCACCCCTCCACTTT
TRBJ2-7	TRBV13	TRBD1	.	CASSSSPTGDWPYEQYF	TGTGCCAGCAGCTCATCCCCGACAGGGGATTGGCCCTACGAGCAGTACTTC
TRBJ1-1	TRBV5-6	.	.	CASSLGRNMFAEAFF	TGTGCCAGCAGCTTGGGCAGGAATATGTTCGCTGAAGCTTTCTTT
TRBJ2-5	TRBV2	.	few	CASARERETQYF	TGTGCCAGCGCGAGGGAACGCGAGACCCAGTACTTC
TRBJ1-5	TRBV7-5	.	few	CARSPEAGDGNQPQHF	TGTGCCAGAAGCCCCGAGGCAGGGGATGGCAATCAGCCCCAGCATTTT
TRBJ1-1	TRBV6-5	.	.	CASSRRPSEAFF	TGTGCCAGCAGTAGGAGGCCCTCTGAAGCTTTCTTT
TRBJ1-3	TRBV28	.	.	CASSFWATGNTIYF	TGTGCCAGCAGTTTCTGGGCAACTGGAAACACCATATATTTT
TRBJ1-2	TRBV7-2	.	once	CASSPSGTTLGYTF	TGTGCCAGCAGCCCTTCGGGCACTACGCTTGGCTACACCTTC
TRBJ2-2	TRBV6-5	.	.	CASRNDPTGELFF	TGTGCCAGCAGAAACGACCCCACCGGGGAGCTGTTTTTT
TRBJ2-1	TRBV15	.	.	CATSRDHLAEQFF	TGTGCCACCAGCAGAGATCATTTGGCTGAGCAGTTCTTC
TRBJ2-5	TRBV7-9	.	.	CAADGGGETQYF	TGTGCCGCGGATGGGGGGGGCGAGACCCAGTACTTC
TRBJ2-7	TRBV7-2	.	.	CASSLNRDYEQYF	TGTGCCAGCAGCTTGAACAGAGACTACGAGCAGTACTTC
TRBJ2-2	TRBV7-6	TRBD2	once	CASSPAGAGGTGELFF	TGTGCCAGCAGCCCAGCGGGTGCGGGGGGGACCGGGGAGCTGTTTTTT
TRBJ2-5	TRBV18	.	.	CASSPKRETQYF	TGTGCCAGCTCACCCAAGCGAGAGACCCAGTACTTC
TRBJ1-1	TRBV18	TRBD1	.	CASSRDRGLRNTEAFF	TGTGCCAGCTCACGAGACAGGGGGCTCAGGAACACTGAAGCTTTCTTT
TRBJ2-6	TRBV19	.	.	CASSIDQRLSGANVLTF	TGTGCCAGTAGTATAGATCAACGGCTTTCTGGGGCCAACGTCCTGACTTTC
TRBJ2-1	TRBV5-4	TRBD2	.	CASSAQREVFSYNEQFF	TGTGCCAGCAGCGCCCAGCGGGAGGTATTCTCCTACAATGAGCAGTTCTTC
TRBJ2-5	TRBV28	.	.	CASIGQRGRRGGQETQYF	TGTGCCAGCATAGGGCAGAGGGGGAGAAGAGGTGGACAAGAGACCCAGTACTTC
TRBJ2-3	TRBV5-4	TRBD2	.	CASSFGLAGVDTQYF	TGTGCCAGCAGCTTTGGACTAGCGGGGGTGGATACGCAGTATTTT
TRBJ2-1	TRBV28	.	.	CASSSPNEQFF	TGTGCCAGCAGTTCCCCCAATGAGCAGTTCTTC
TRBJ1-2	TRBV5-6	.	.	CASSLSGVRGYTF	TGTGCCAGCAGCTTGTCGGGGGTGCGTGGCTACACCTTC
TRBJ2-2	TRBV5-1	.	.	CASSFSGVAGELFF	TGCGCCAGCAGCTTTTCAGGGGTGGCCGGGGAGCTGTTTTTT
TRBJ1-3	TRBV10-3	TRBD1	.	CAISNTGAGNTIYF	TGTGCCATCAGTAACACAGGGGCTGGAAACACCATATATTTT
TRBJ1-6	TRBV7-6	.	once	CASRQLSVASPLHF	TGTGCCAGCAGGCAATTATCGGTCGCGTCACCCCTCCACTTT
TRBJ1-2	TRBV2	.	.	CASSERGRDYGYTF	TGTGCCAGCAGTGAACGCGGGCGCGACTATGGCTACACCTTC
TRBJ2-7	TRBV9	.	.	CASSVSSFSYGGYEQYF	TGTGCCAGCAGCGTCTCCTCTTTTTCTTACGGTGGATACGAGCAGTACTTC
TRBJ2-2	TRBV5-1	.	.	CASSLSGQRPAGELFF	TGCGCCAGCAGCTTGAGCGGGCAGAGACCGGCCGGGGAGCTGTTTTTT
TRBJ2-1	TRBV6-1	.	once	CASSEYDPYNEQFF	TGTGCCAGCAGTGAATATGACCCCTACAATGAGCAGTTCTTC
TRBJ1-2	TRBV11-2	TRBD1	.	CASSLGPGGNYGYTF	TGTGCCAGCAGCTTAGGTCCAGGGGGAAACTATGGCTACACCTTC
TRBJ1-2	TRBV29-1	.	.	CSALGETTYGYTF	TGCAGCGCTCTGGGGGAGACGACCTATGGCTACACCTTC
TRBJ2-1	TRBV5-4	.	.	CASSLGLYSGQFF	TGTGCCAGCAGCTTGGGTCTATACAGCGGGCAGTTCTTC
TRBJ1-3	TRBV11-3	TRBD1	.	CASSLGTGNTIYF	TGTGCCAGCAGCTTGGGGACAGGGAACACCATATATTTT
TRBJ1-2	TRBV5-1	.	.	CASSLNRVQGYTF	TGCGCCAGCAGCTTGAACCGTGTCCAAGGCTACACCTTC
TRBJ1-5	TRBV28	.	.	CASSLAGSNQPQHF	TGTGCCAGCAGTTTAGCGGGGAGCAATCAGCCCCAGCATTTT
TRBJ2-1	TRBV6-5	TRBD2	once	CASSRLAGGYNEQFF	TGTGCCAGCAGTAGACTAGCGGGGGGGTACAATGAGCAGTTCTTC
TRBJ2-5	TRBV27	.	.	CASSPNRATETQYF	TGTGCCAGCAGTCCAAACAGAGCCACGGAGACCCAGTACTTC
TRBJ1-5	TRBV19	.	.	CASSVKGGSSTQHF	TGTGCCAGTAGTGTCAAGGGGGGAAGTAGTACCCAGCATTTT
TRBJ2-7	TRBV18	TRBD1	.	CASSPPDRGLYEQYF	TGTGCCAGCTCACCTCCGGACAGGGGGCTTTACGAGCAGTACTTC
TRBJ2-1	TRBV6-1	TRBD1	.	CASSVRDRVYNEQFF	TGTGCCAGCAGCGTCCGGGACAGGGTGTACAATGAGCAGTTCTTC
TRBJ2-7	TRBV30	.	.	CAWSKRLRDEQYF	TGTGCCTGGAGTAAACGGCTCCGGGACGAGCAGTACTTC
TRBJ2-5	TRBV7-9	TRBD2	.	CASSGVRERRETQYF	TGTGCCAGCAGTGGAGTGCGGGAGCGCAGGGAGACCCAGTACTTC